Below, 10 T cell receptor beta chains from the same sample are listed, as sequenced in a study of cytomegalovirus exposure and HLA in healthy donors. Vbeta (60) and Jbeta (13) primers were used in the PCR. Assay used: immunoSEQ multiplex PCR; TCRdb lists only in-frame clones, some missing. The sample shows about 130,000 clones, over 60% of them seen only once. The sequenced sample was PBMCs. These receptors came from a man aged 35 to 55 in good health and CMV-seronegative.

The V call is TRBV5-4, the J call TRBJ1-2; 8 bases match TRBD1. The CDR3 sequence is 15 residues long. Germline CDR1 SGHNT, CDR2 YYREEE (reference sequence). Germline trimming cut 4 bases from V and 2 bases from J; bases unmatched to any gene: 7. CDR3 DNA: TGTGCCAGCAGCGCCAGGACAGGGTGGAACTATGGCTACACCTTC. Translated, it gives CASSARTGWNYGYTF.

This sequence joins TRBV7-7 and TRBJ2-3, with 7 bases aligning to TRBD2. The CDR3 runs 12 residues. The V segment lost 4 bases and the J segment 8 bases; nucleotides outside the gene matches: 3. Per the germline V gene, CDR1 is SSHAT and CDR2 is FNYEAQ (reference sequence). CDR3 sequence reads: CASSSWEGTQYF. DNA for the CDR3: TGTGCCAGCAGCTCCTGGGAGGGTACGCAGTATTTT.

Written as DNA, the CDR3 is TGTGCTAGTGGTCGGGAGTATGGCTACACCTTC. Its protein is CASGREYGYTF. The chain uses TRBV12-5 and TRBJ1-2; unclear D gene. The V gene lost 5 bases and the J gene lost 5 bases, with 6 bases spanning the gap. Germline V gene data show CDR1 as LGHNT and CDR2 as FRNRAP. This CDR3 is built from 11 residues.

The chain has TRBV6-1 and TRBJ1-4, with 11 bases aligning to TRBD1. J lost 7 bases, V lost 1 base, and 8 bases had no gene match. This CDR3 spans 17 amino acids. In germline, CDR1 is MNHNS, CDR2 SASEGT. The CDR3 region has the DNA TGTGCCAGCAGTGAAGGGACAGGGGGCGATATCGGTGAAAAACTGTTTTTT. Translated: CASSEGTGGDIGEKLFF.

Only one count was recorded for this clone. The J gene is TRBJ2-5, the V gene TRBV6-1, with D hard to call. The CDR3 has 14 residues. Germline V gene lookup returns CDR1 MNHNS and CDR2 SASEGT. Deletions cut 2 bases from V and 2 bases from J, with 9 bases between. The DNA for the CDR3 is TGTGCCAGCAGTGAAATGGCAGGACAAGAGACCCAGTACTTC. Its protein product is CASSEMAGQETQYF.

The V gene is TRBV2, the J gene TRBJ2-3; 9 positions match TRBD2. The V segment lost 9 bases and the J segment 5 bases; nucleotides outside the gene matches: 9. The CDR3 runs to 14 residues. CDR1 and CDR2 (germline): SNHLY, FYNNEI. The CDR3 nucleotides read TGTGCCAGAGAACTTAGCGGGGGAGGAGATACGCAGTATTTT. Translated: CARELSGGGDTQYF.

The rearrangement links TRBV9 to TRBJ2-1; D may be TRBD2 (5 bases). Trimming pared 4 bases from V and 8 bases from J, leaving 7 bases between. The CDR3 loop spans 11 amino acids. CDR1 SGDLS and CDR2 YYNGEE come from the germline V gene. The CDR3: CASSLRDEQFF. DNA of the CDR3: TGTGCCAGCAGCTTGAGGGATGAGCAGTTCTTC.

The chain carries TRBV27 and TRBJ2-1; a weak D match, TRBD2 (5 bases). Per germline, CDR1 MNHEY and CDR2 SMNVEV (reference sequence). The CDR3 length is 14 residues. V shed 3 bases and J shed 12 bases, with 18 bases lying between them. CDR3 loop: CASSFVDYPRGQFF. CDR3 coding DNA: TGTGCCAGCAGTTTTGTCGACTACCCCCGAGGGCAGTTCTTC.

The CDR3: CSVGQNTEAFF. CDR3 nucleotide sequence: TGCAGCGTTGGACAGAACACTGAAGCTTTCTTT. This rearrangement joins TRBV29-1 to TRBJ1-1; D remains unclear. The CDR3 has 11 amino acids. Trimming removed 4 bases from V and 1 base from J, with 4 bases in between. Germline V gene data show CDR1 as SQVTM and CDR2 as ANQGSEA.

The chain's CDR3 is CASSSGGGPLNTEAFF. The DNA for the CDR3 is TGTGCCAGCAGTTCGGGAGGAGGGCCCCTGAACACTGAAGCTTTCTTT. The chain couples TRBV5-4 to TRBJ1-1; D is unclear. The CDR3 is 16 residues long. V lost 5 bases and J lost 0, with 17 bases in between. Per the germline V gene, CDR1 is SGHNT and CDR2 is YYREEE (reference sequence).